The 20 T cell receptor beta chains presented below share a single source sample, sequenced in a study of regulatory and conventional T cells in RAG deficiency. Genomic DNA came from blood conventional CD4+ T cells gated CD25-low CD127-high. Clones were sequenced by immunoSEQ multiplex PCR, and TCRdb holds only the in-frame ones, with some missing. The sample comprises more than 7,500 clones, around 94% of which are singletons, and approximately 1.4% rests with the top ten. The sample taken for sequencing was CD4+ effector T cells sorted from blood. The receptors were gathered from a human donor with RAG deficiency presenting as severe combined immunodeficiency.

This chain links TRBV9 with TRBJ2-2; no clear D. Germline V gene sequence: CDR1 SGDLS, CDR2 YYNGEE. V lost 0 bases and J 3 bases, leaving 0 bases between the germline ends. The CDR3 contains 12 residues. The CDR3 here is CASSVDTGELFF. The DNA for the CDR3 is TGTGCCAGCAGCGTAGACACCGGGGAGCTGTTTTTT.

The chain couples TRBV6-4 to TRBJ2-7, with unresolved D. CDR1 is MRHNA, CDR2 SNTAGT, per germline. The length of the CDR3 is 12 residues. The V end lost 2 bases, the J end lost 4 bases, and 6 bases lay between the germline ends. The CDR3 DNA sequence: TGTGCCAGCAGTGACAAGAATTACGAGCAGTACTTC. Its protein is CASSDKNYEQYF.

The chain recombines TRBV18 with TRBJ1-2, with 7 nucleotides matching TRBD1. Trimming at V came to 1 base and at J to 8 bases, leaving 4 bases not matched to a gene. This CDR3 is built from 13 residues. Germline CDR1 and CDR2: KGHSH and LQKENI. The CDR3 here is CASSPQGAQGYTF. As DNA, the CDR3 is TGTGCCAGCTCACCACAGGGGGCGCAGGGCTACACCTTC.

The chain links TRBV5-1 to TRBJ2-3; D unresolved. V dropped 1 base and J dropped 5 bases, with 5 bases sitting between them. Germline V gene data show CDR1 as SGHRS and CDR2 as YFSETQ. The length of the CDR3 is 12 residues. DNA of the CDR3: TGCGCCAGCAGCTTGACGAGAGATACGCAGTATTTT. Translation gives CASSLTRDTQYF. Complete variable domain (other parts from reference TRBV5-1 and TRBJ2-3): KAGVTQTPRYLIKTRGQQVTLSCSPISGHRSVSWYQQTPGQGLQFLFEYFSETQRNKGNFPGRFSGRQFSNSRSEMNVSTLELGDSALYLCASSLTRDTQYFGPGTRLTVL.

The chain carries TRBV7-2 and TRBJ2-5; D remains unclear. V lost 6 bases and J 5 bases, leaving 13 bases between the germline ends. This CDR3 spans 13 amino acids. Germline CDR1 reads SGHTA; CDR2 reads FQGNSA. The chain's CDR3 is CASRERNVETQYF. The CDR3 nucleotides are TGTGCCAGCAGAGAGAGGAATGTGGAGACCCAGTACTTC. Variable domain in full (rest from reference TRBV7-2 and TRBJ2-5): GAGVSQSPSNKVTEKGKDVELRCDPISGHTALYWYRQSLGQGLEFLIYFQGNSAPDKSGLPSDRFSAERTGGSVSTLTIQRTQQEDSAVYLCASRERNVETQYFGPGTRLLVL.

The chain carries TRBV7-2 and TRBJ2-7; the D is unclear. The CDR3 runs 12 residues. The ends were cut back, 2 bases at V and 4 bases at J, with 6 bases in the middle. Germline values: CDR1 SGHTA, CDR2 FQGNSA. The CDR3 is CASSLTRYEQYF. The DNA for the CDR3 is TGTGCCAGCAGCTTAACGCGTTACGAGCAGTACTTC. Combining the CDR3 with reference TRBV7-2 and TRBJ2-7 gives the whole variable domain GAGVSQSPSNKVTEKGKDVELRCDPISGHTALYWYRQSLGQGLEFLIYFQGNSAPDKSGLPSDRFSAERTGGSVSTLTIQRTQQEDSAVYLCASSLTRYEQYFGPGTRLTVT.

This clone was seen only a few times. V and J are TRBV7-2 and TRBJ2-3; tentative D call: TRBD2 (5 bases). This CDR3 has 13 residues. Germline CDR1 reads SGHTA; CDR2 reads FQGNSA. Trimming left V 6 bases short and J 0 bases short, with 7 bases between. The CDR3 DNA sequence: TGTGCCAGCAGAAGGACTAGCACAGATACGCAGTATTTT. Protein product: CASRRTSTDTQYF.

This rearrangement joins TRBV9 to TRBJ2-7; D is tentatively TRBD1 or TRBD2 (7 bases each). Trimming shortened V by 5 bases and J by 7 bases, and 16 bases separated the two germline ends. This CDR3 is 13 amino acids long. In germline, CDR1 is SGDLS, CDR2 YYNGEE. This CDR3 reads CASRAGTAGEQYF. The CDR3, as DNA: TGTGCCAGCAGAGCCGGGACAGCGGGAGAGCAGTACTTC. The entire variable domain, with the rest obtained from reference TRBV9 and TRBJ2-7, is as follows: DSGVTQTPKHLITATGQRVTLRCSPRSGDLSVYWYQQSLDQGLQFLIQYYNGEERAKGNILERFSAQQFPDLHSELNLSSLELGDSALYFCASRAGTAGEQYFGPGTRLTVT.

The chain has TRBV7-2 and TRBJ1-2; D may be TRBD1 (6 bases). Germline V CDR1 and CDR2: SGHTA, FQGNSA. This CDR3 region has 13 residues. The ends were cut back, 2 bases at V and 4 bases at J, with 8 bases in the middle. The CDR3, as DNA: TGTGCCAGCAGCTTAAGGGGGGTCTATGGCTACACCTTC. This sequence encodes CASSLRGVYGYTF.

The chain combines TRBV7-3 with TRBJ2-1; TRBD1 aligns across 8 bases. Germline V gene data show CDR1 as SGHTA and CDR2 as FQGTGA. Germline trimming cut 4 bases from V and 6 bases from J; bases unmatched to any gene: 5. The CDR3 consists of 14 residues. The DNA for the CDR3 is TGTGCCAGCAGCTCAGGGGGCGCAGCCAATGAGCAGTTCTTC. This translates into CASSSGGAANEQFF. Together with reference TRBV7-3 and TRBJ2-1, the CDR3 gives the full variable domain: GAGVSQTPSNKVTEKGKYVELRCDPISGHTALYWYRQSLGQGPEFLIYFQGTGAADDSGLPNDRFFAVRPEGSVSTLKIQRTERGDSAVYLCASSSGGAANEQFFGPGTRLTVL.

The rearrangement joins TRBV5-4 to TRBJ2-2; unclear D gene. Deletions cut 2 bases from V and 3 bases from J, with 2 bases between. CDR3 length: 12 residues. CDR1 and CDR2 from the germline V gene are SGHNT and YYREEE (reference sequence). The CDR3 sequence is CASSLDTGELFF. The CDR3 nucleotides read TGTGCCAGCAGCTTAGACACCGGGGAGCTGTTTTTT. The full variable domain, with the rest looked up from reference TRBV5-4 and TRBJ2-2, is ETGVTQSPTHLIKTRGQQVTLRCSSQSGHNTVSWYQQALGQGPQFIFQYYREEENGRGNFPPRFSGLQFPNYSSELNVNALELDDSALYLCASSLDTGELFFGEGSRLTVL.

This clone was observed a single time. The chain uses TRBV7-2 and TRBJ2-4; D gene unclear. This CDR3 has 15 amino acids. V lost 1 base to trimming and J lost 3 bases, with 10 bases between them. Germline V gene sequence: CDR1 SGHTA, CDR2 FQGNSA. DNA for the CDR3: TGTGCCAGCAGCTTAGGTATAAACCTCAAAAACATTCAGTACTTC. It is translated as CASSLGINLKNIQYF.

The gene calls are TRBV7-6 and TRBJ2-5, with 9 bases aligning to TRBD2. The germline V gene encodes CDR1 SGHVS and CDR2 FNYEAQ. This CDR3 is 15 amino acids long. V lost 5 bases to trimming and J lost 2 bases; unmatched junction nucleotides: 6. The CDR3 sequence: CASSPRGLAQETQYF. Written as DNA, the CDR3 is TGTGCCAGCAGCCCCAGAGGACTAGCGCAAGAGACCCAGTACTTC.

The V call is TRBV9, the J call TRBJ2-5; 8 bases map to TRBD1. The V gene end was trimmed by 4 bases and the J gene end by 5 bases; junction bases not matched to a gene: 4. Germline CDR1 is SGDLS and CDR2 is YYNGEE. CDR3 length: 13 amino acids. The CDR3 bases are TGTGCCAGCAGCCTCCGGGACAGGGAGACCCAGTACTTC. It is translated as CASSLRDRETQYF.

This chain's CDR3 is CASSFSGTATTGELFF. In DNA form, the CDR3 reads TGTGCCAGCAGCTTCTCAGGGACAGCGACCACCGGGGAGCTGTTTTTT. The gene calls are TRBV7-2 and TRBJ2-2; 7 bases fit TRBD1. V lost 3 bases to trimming and J lost 4 bases; unmatched junction nucleotides: 8. CDR3 length equals 16 residues. Germline CDR1 and CDR2: SGHTA and FQGNSA.

The chain employs TRBV19 and TRBJ2-1, with 8 bases matching TRBD1. The CDR3 consists of 14 residues. J lost 4 bases, V lost 2 bases, and 1 base had no gene match. CDR1 LNHDA and CDR2 SQIVND come from the germline V gene (reference sequence). Written as DNA, the CDR3 is TGTGCCAGTAGTATAACAGGGGGATACAATGAGCAGTTCTTC. Translation gives CASSITGGYNEQFF. Full variable domain (missing parts from reference TRBV19 and TRBJ2-1): DGGITQSPKYLFRKEGQNVTLSCEQNLNHDAMYWYRQDPGQGLRLIYYSQIVNDFQKGDIAEGYSVSREKKESFPLTVTSAQKNPTAFYLCASSITGGYNEQFFGPGTRLTVL.

This CDR3 is CASSLGRPLEVYEQYF. CDR3 coding DNA: TGTGCCAGCAGCTTAGGTAGGCCCCTAGAGGTCTACGAGCAGTACTTC. This rearrangement joins TRBV7-2 to TRBJ2-7; D is unclear. This CDR3 spans 16 amino acids. Trimming removed 1 base at V and 3 bases at J, with 16 bases between. CDR1 and CDR2 from the germline V gene are SGHTA and FQGNSA.

The chain uses TRBV7-2 and TRBJ2-4; tentatively, D is TRBD1 or TRBD2 (6 bases each). V lost 1 base and J 1 base, leaving 8 bases between the germline ends. CDR3 length: 15 amino acids. CDR1 is SGHTA and CDR2 is FQGNSA in the germline V gene. CDR3 sequence: CASSLGGAAKNIQYF. The CDR3 DNA sequence: TGTGCCAGCAGCTTAGGGGGGGCGGCCAAAAACATTCAGTACTTC.

This rearrangement joins TRBV28 to TRBJ1-2, with no clear D. Germline V gene lookup returns CDR1 MDHEN and CDR2 SYDVKM. Trimming stripped 3 bases from V and 6 bases from J, with 11 bases between. The CDR3 loop spans 13 amino acids. The CDR3 protein is CASSFLGPDGYTF. CDR3 DNA sequence: TGTGCCAGCAGTTTCCTAGGGCCCGATGGCTACACCTTC.

The genes are TRBV4-1 and TRBJ2-7, with D tentatively TRBD2 (5 bases). V was trimmed by 0 bases and J by 7 bases, leaving 10 bases between them. Germline V lookup: CDR1 MGHRA, CDR2 YSYEKL. The CDR3 runs to 13 residues. The CDR3: CASSQDGRREQYF. Written as DNA, the CDR3 is TGCGCCAGCAGCCAAGATGGCAGGAGGGAGCAGTACTTC.